The next 24 T cell receptor beta chains were all read from a single sample in a study of T cells in Graves' hyperthyroidism and ophthalmopathy (dated by TCRdb to about 2019). The library was made by multiplex PCR. Sequencing was carried out with an Illumina HiSeq 2000. Amplification of TCR beta CDR3 regions was carried out from RNA transcripts. For the first round of RT-PCR on the TCR CDR3, the HTBI primer set was used together with the Qiagen OneStep RT-PCR kit. TCRdb reanalyzed the raw reads on its own, using fastp at Q25 for trimming and MiXCR for clone calling, and kept in-frame beta chains. Identical CDR3 proteins give one entry, which carries the most common genes and DNA. The sample contains a few hundred thousand distinct CDR3 sequences, roughly 50% of them found a single time. About 8.2% of the sample is taken by the ten largest. Sequencing used peripheral blood or thyroid tissue (not recorded which). The receptors were gathered from a woman under 30 with Graves' hyperthyroidism. Donor details come from another sample of the same person, matched by shared clones.

This clonotype has ten or more counts. This sequence joins TRBV9 and TRBJ1-6, with unresolved D. CDR1 and CDR2 (germline): SGDLS, YYNGEE. This CDR3 contains 13 residues. V shed 0 bases and J shed 6 bases, with 4 bases lying between them. DNA for the CDR3: TGTGCCAGCAGCGTAGATCGTAATTCACCCCTCCACTTT. Amino acid sequence: CASSVDRNSPLHF.

This chain connects TRBV6-2 or TRBV6-3 to TRBJ2-6; no reliable D call. Trimming cost V 5 bases and J 0 bases, with 14 bases left between them. In germline, CDR1 is MNHEY, CDR2 SVGEGT. The CDR3 runs 17 residues. CDR3 amino acids: CASSTDTFTSGANVLTF. The CDR3 bases are TGTGCCAGCAGTACCGACACCTTTACCTCTGGGGCCAACGTCCTGACTTTC.

This chain joins TRBV20-1 and TRBJ1-1; unclear D gene. CDR3 length: 12 residues. CDR1 and CDR2 from the germline V gene are DFQATT and SNEGSKA (reference sequence). Trimming removed 3 bases from V and 4 bases from J, with 9 bases in between. The CDR3 nucleotides are TGCAGTGCTAGGAACCGGGGCACTGAAGCTTTCTTT. It is translated as CSARNRGTEAFF.

J is TRBJ1-1 and V is TRBV7-2; 8 bases agree with TRBD1. The CDR3 sequence is 16 residues long. Trimming removed 9 bases from V and 2 bases from J; junction bases left unmatched: 14. CDR1 SGHTA and CDR2 FQGNSA come from the germline V gene. For the CDR3, the DNA is TGTGCCAGTACCGCACCGCACGGACAGGGAAACACTGAAGCTTTCTTT. Its protein is CASTAPHGQGNTEAFF.

There are a few counts of this clonotype. V gene TRBV7-8 combines with J gene TRBJ2-5; 10 nucleotides align to TRBD1. There are 16 residues in the CDR3. Trimming cost V 5 bases and J 5 bases; bases outside gene matches: 11. Germline CDR1 is SGHVS and CDR2 is FQNEAQ. The CDR3 loop reads CASSRGGGTGVETQYF. CDR3 DNA: TGTGCCAGCAGCCGCGGTGGTGGGACAGGGGTTGAGACCCAGTACTTC.

Only one count was recorded for this clonotype. The CDR3 DNA reads TGTGCCAGCAGGAGGGGGCCTTACGAGCAGTACTTC. Protein: CASRRGPYEQYF. The genes are TRBV5-6 and TRBJ2-7, with TRBD1 matching 7 bases. This CDR3 is built from 12 residues. The V gene's germline CDR1 is SGHDT and CDR2 YYEEEE. Trimming took 5 bases from V and 4 from J; bases not matched to a gene: 3.

This clonotype appeared a few times. V gene TRBV4-3 combines with J gene TRBJ1-2; D not certain. The V gene's germline CDR1 is LGHNA and CDR2 YSLEER. CDR3 length equals 14 residues. The germline V and J ends were trimmed by 4 bases and 4 bases, with 13 bases remaining between them. CDR3 nucleotide sequence: TGCGCCAGCAGCCCTGAATCGTCCTTCTATGGCTACACCTTC. Amino acids: CASSPESSFYGYTF.

This clonotype was detected many times. The V call is TRBV10-3, the J call TRBJ2-7; 8 bases are a match to TRBD2. Germline trimming cut 4 bases from V and 7 bases from J; bases unmatched to any gene: 9. Germline V CDR1 and CDR2: ENHRY, SYGVKD. CDR3 length: 14 amino acids. The CDR3 DNA reads TGTGCCATCAGTGCCAGAAGCGGGAGAGGGGAGCAGTACTTC. Translation: CAISARSGRGEQYF.

This clonotype was counted a single time. This chain joins TRBV2 and TRBJ2-5; 11 nucleotides align to TRBD1. V dropped 8 bases and J dropped 2; count of bases not matched to a gene: 7. This CDR3 is built from 15 residues. Germline CDR1 and CDR2: SNHLY and FYNNEI. The CDR3 DNA follows: TGTGCCAGCCGGAGGACAGGGGGCTGGCAAGAGACCCAGTACTTC. It specifies CASRRTGGWQETQYF.

This clonotype was picked up many times. The chain combines TRBV2 with TRBJ1-1; D perhaps matches TRBD1 (6 bases). The CDR3 is made up of 13 amino acids. Germline CDR1 SNHLY, CDR2 FYNNEI. The V end lost 6 bases, the J end lost 4 bases, and 12 bases lay between the germline ends. Here the CDR3 reads CASRPDSSTEAFF. CDR3 DNA: TGTGCCAGCAGACCGGACAGCTCCACTGAAGCTTTCTTT.

The chain combines TRBV29-1 with TRBJ1-1, with D tentatively TRBD1 (6 bases). The CDR3 is 13 residues long. Germline V gene data show CDR1 as SQVTM and CDR2 as ANQGSEA. Trimming left V 7 bases short and J 8 bases short, with 20 bases between. CDR3 in amino acids: CSGRGNTDVEAFF. The CDR3 DNA is TGCAGCGGGAGGGGGAACACGGACGTCGAAGCTTTCTTT.

This clonotype has more than one count but fewer than ten. The chain links TRBV7-6 to TRBJ2-2; D gene uncertain. The CDR3 spans 13 residues. Germline V gene lookup returns CDR1 SGHVS and CDR2 FNYEAQ. V was cut by 5 bases and J by 2 bases, with 6 bases left in between. CDR3 in amino acids: CASSPFNTGELFF. DNA for the CDR3: TGTGCCAGCAGCCCATTCAACACCGGGGAGCTGTTTTTT.

The J gene is TRBJ1-6, the V gene TRBV10-3; TRBD1 is a possible D gene (6 bases). The CDR3 totals 13 residues. From germline, CDR1 is ENHRY and CDR2 SYGVKD. The V gene lost 5 bases and the J gene lost 8 bases, with 10 bases spanning the gap. The DNA for the CDR3 is TGTGCCATCAGTACAGGGCAGGATTCACCCCTCCACTTT. This encodes CAISTGQDSPLHF.

There are a few counts of this clonotype. V and J are TRBV19 and TRBJ1-5; TRBD1 matches at 7 bases. V shed 7 bases and J 6 bases; nucleotides not matched to a gene: 9. The CDR3 is made up of 14 amino acids. Germline V gene data show CDR1 as LNHDA and CDR2 as SQIVND (reference sequence). The CDR3 is CASTPQGLGQPQHF. CDR3 DNA: TGTGCCAGTACTCCACAGGGGCTGGGTCAGCCCCAGCATTTT. Full variable domain (remainder filled in from reference TRBV19 and TRBJ1-5): DGGITQSPKYLFRKEGQNVTLSCEQNLNHDAMYWYRQDPGQGLRLIYYSQIVNDFQKGDIAEGYSVSREKKESFPLTVTSAQKNPTAFYLCASTPQGLGQPQHFGDGTRLSIL.

A remark on this clonotype: Its ends do not fully match the called genes, so a read error is possible. Here the CDR3 DNA reads TGCGCCAGCAGCTTCCTGACAGTTTCTGGAAACACCATATATTTT. Its protein product is CASSFLTVSGNTIYF. V and J are TRBV7-2 and TRBJ1-3, with D possibly matching TRBD1 (5 bases). Germline CDR1 reads SGHTA; CDR2 reads FQGNSA. The length of the CDR3 is 15 residues.

The chain combines TRBV11-1 with TRBJ1-6; D is undetermined. Trimming took 5 bases from V and 10 from J, leaving 18 bases between them. CDR1 is SGHAT and CDR2 is FQDESV in the germline V gene (reference sequence). The length of the CDR3 is 15 residues. CDR3 sequence reads: CASSTLSQQGSPLHF. The CDR3 region has the DNA TGTGCCAGCAGCACCCTGAGCCAGCAAGGATCACCCCTCCACTTT.

The CDR3 DNA reads TGTGCCAGCAGCGACGGCAGGGGGTTTGAAAAACTGTTTTTT. It codes for CASSDGRGFEKLFF. The chain carries TRBV7-9 and TRBJ1-4; TRBD1 matches at 7 bases. Losses at the gene ends were 5 bases for V and 7 bases for J; bases not matched to a gene: 7. Germline V CDR1 and CDR2: SEHNR, FQNEAQ (reference sequence). CDR3 length: 14 amino acids.

The V call is TRBV25-1, the J call TRBJ2-7; D gene unclear. This CDR3 contains 15 residues. Looked up from germline, CDR1 is MGHDK and CDR2 is SYGVNS. Trimming cost V 6 bases and J 2 bases, with 17 bases left between them. The CDR3 spells CASSLLGLSAYEQYF. In DNA, the CDR3 is TGTGCCAGCAGCTTATTAGGGCTTTCCGCCTACGAGCAGTACTTC.

The table lists this clonotype with a few counts. The chain uses TRBV7-8 and TRBJ1-1; D gene ambiguous. V lost 6 bases and J lost 4, with 15 bases in between. Germline CDR1 and CDR2: SGHVS and FQNEAQ. The CDR3 has 14 residues. The DNA of the CDR3 is TGTGCCAGCAGGGCTGGTGGGCTCGTCACTGAAGCTTTCTTT. Translated, it gives CASRAGGLVTEAFF. The full variable domain, with the rest looked up from reference TRBV7-8 and TRBJ1-1, is GAGVSQSPRYKVAKRGQDVALRCDPISGHVSLFWYQQALGQGPEFLTYFQNEAQLDKSGLPSDRFFAERPEGSVSTLKIQRTQQEDSAVYLCASRAGGLVTEAFFGQGTRLTVV.

The sample holds many counts of this clonotype. The V and J genes are TRBV10-3 and TRBJ2-7; perhaps TRBD1 as D (6 bases). Trimming cost V 6 bases and J 5 bases, with 14 bases left between them. Germline V CDR1 and CDR2: ENHRY, SYGVKD. This CDR3 contains 13 residues. The CDR3 DNA is TGTGCCATCAGGGCGACAGGTTCCCACGAGCAGTACTTC. This sequence encodes CAIRATGSHEQYF.

The J gene is TRBJ2-5, the V gene TRBV20-1; 12 positions agree with TRBD2. In germline, CDR1 is DFQATT, CDR2 SNEGSKA (reference sequence). V lost 0 bases to trimming and J lost 2 bases; unmatched junction nucleotides: 4. The CDR3 has 16 amino acids. The DNA of the CDR3 is TGCAGTGCTAGAGAACTAGCGGGAGGTCGGCAAGAGACCCAGTACTTC. It translates to CSARELAGGRQETQYF.

The chain uses TRBV20-1 and TRBJ1-1; D perhaps matches TRBD1 (5 bases). The V and J ends lost 7 bases and 6 bases respectively, with 15 bases between them. Germline V CDR1 and CDR2: DFQATT, SNEGSKA (reference sequence). The CDR3 consists of 12 residues. CDR3: CSVPRDSPEAFF. The CDR3 DNA reads TGCAGTGTTCCCAGGGATTCGCCTGAAGCTTTCTTT.

The chain is built from TRBV12-3 or TRBV12-4 and TRBJ1-5; D is unresolved. Trimming took off 3 bases at V and 9 bases at J, with 12 bases between the two ends. The CDR3 extends over 13 amino acids. Here the CDR3 reads CASSFDVEWPQHF. The CDR3 nucleotides are TGTGCCAGCAGTTTTGATGTGGAATGGCCCCAGCATTTT.

This clonotype showed up just a few times. The chain links TRBV5-5 to TRBJ2-7; perhaps TRBD2 as D (6 bases). In germline, CDR1 is SGHKS, CDR2 YYEKEE (reference sequence). V was shortened by 2 bases and J by 5 bases, with 11 bases between the two germline ends. The CDR3 contains 13 residues. The CDR3 is CASSLRGSDEQYF. CDR3 DNA: TGTGCCAGCAGCTTACGGGGGTCCGACGAGCAGTACTTC. The complete variable domain, with remaining parts taken from reference TRBV5-5 and TRBJ2-7, reads DAGVTQSPTHLIKTRGQQVTLRCSPISGHKSVSWYQQVLGQGPQFIFQYYEKEERGRGNFPDRFSARQFPNYSSELNVNALLLGDSALYLCASSLRGSDEQYFGPGTRLTVT.